What follows are 9 T cell receptor beta chains derived from one specimen sequenced in a study of T-cell reconstitution after alpha-beta-depleted transplantation in children. Preparation of the TCRbeta library was carried out with unique molecular identifiers. TCRdb re-called the PCR reads with MiXCR, one entry per CDR3 protein. The profile shows under 450,000 distinct CDR3 sequences, approximately 12% of them singletons. The sequencing here drew on PBMCs, taken from the stem cell graft. The source of these receptors is a human donor who donated a stem cell graft to a child with Fanconi anemia.

This clonotype showed up many times. The J gene is TRBJ1-3, the V gene TRBV7-6, with TRBD1 as a possible D gene (5 bases). V gave up 5 bases and J gave up 1 base, with 12 bases separating them. Looked up from germline, CDR1 is SGHVS and CDR2 is FNYEAQ. The CDR3 has 15 residues. The CDR3: CASSPGRVSGNTIYF. CDR3 nucleotides: TGTGCCAGCAGCCCGGGCAGGGTTTCTGGAAACACCATATATTTT. Full variable domain (rest looked up from reference TRBV7-6 and TRBJ1-3): GAGVSQSPRYKVTKRGQDVALRCDPISGHVSLYWYRQALGQGPEFLTYFNYEAQQDKSGLPNDRFSAERPEGSISTLTIQRTEQRDSAMYRCASSPGRVSGNTIYFGEGSWLTVV.

The table lists this clonotype with many counts. Written as DNA, the CDR3 is TGTGCCATCAGTGATTATGCCGGGTGGAAAGACCCCACCGAAGCTTTCTTT. Protein sequence: CAISDYAGWKDPTEAFF. The rearrangement joins TRBV10-3 to TRBJ1-1; D not resolved. This CDR3 is 17 amino acids long. V was trimmed by 3 bases and J by 8 bases, leaving 25 bases between them. Germline V lookup: CDR1 ENHRY, CDR2 SYGVKD.

The chain recombines TRBV28 with TRBJ2-7; TRBD2 aligns across 7 bases. V was clipped by 6 bases and J by 4 bases; unmatched bases: 15. Germline assignment: CDR1 MDHEN and CDR2 SYDVKM. The CDR3 spans 16 residues. Here the CDR3 reads CASSPTSGLVVYEQYF. DNA of the CDR3: TGTGCCAGCAGCCCGACGTCCGGACTAGTGGTATACGAGCAGTACTTC.

This clonotype has a count of ten or more. V gene TRBV6-5 combines with J gene TRBJ2-7; tentative D call: TRBD2 (7 bases). The CDR3 is made up of 13 amino acids. The ends were cut back, 4 bases at V and 5 bases at J, with 12 bases in the middle. CDR1 and CDR2 (germline): MNHEY, SVGAGI. The CDR3 DNA reads TGTGCCAGCAGTTCTGGGGGGGGCAACGAGCAGTACTTC. Translated, it gives CASSSGGGNEQYF.

The chain uses TRBV2 and TRBJ2-5; 7 nucleotides line up with TRBD1. Germline CDR1 reads SNHLY; CDR2 reads FYNNEI. The CDR3 sequence is 15 residues long. With 0 bases clipped from V and 5 bases from J, the junction kept 6 bases outside the gene matches. CDR3 sequence: CASSEAGTVAETQYF. DNA for the CDR3: TGTGCCAGCAGTGAAGCCGGGACAGTCGCGGAGACCCAGTACTTC.

The chain joins TRBV12-3 or TRBV12-4 to TRBJ2-7; a possible D gene is TRBD1 (5 bases). This CDR3 has 14 amino acids. With 5 bases removed from V and 6 bases from J, the gap between germline ends came to 17 bases. For the CDR3, the DNA is TGTGCCAGCAGTCCGGTGGACAAGACGGGCGAGCAGTACTTC. Its protein product is CASSPVDKTGEQYF.

This clonotype has at least ten counts. The V and J genes are TRBV19 and TRBJ2-2, with a weak D call TRBD1 (6 bases). Germline CDR1 LNHDA, CDR2 SQIVND (reference sequence). CDR3 length: 15 residues. V was pared by 7 bases and J by 3 bases, with 15 bases between. CDR3 bases: TGTGCCAGTACCCTTGGGGGCATGGACACCGGGGAGCTGTTTTTT. It is translated as CASTLGGMDTGELFF.

This clonotype was observed a few times. The rearrangement joins TRBV5-1 to TRBJ2-1; no clear D. CDR1 SGHRS and CDR2 YFSETQ come from the germline V gene. The germline V and J ends were trimmed by 0 bases and 8 bases, with 15 bases remaining between them. CDR3 length: 15 amino acids. The CDR3: CASSLEVDVRDEQFF. CDR3 coding DNA: TGCGCCAGCAGCTTGGAGGTGGACGTAAGGGATGAGCAGTTCTTC.

This chain connects TRBV7-8 to TRBJ2-2; D perhaps matches TRBD1 (6 bases). The V gene lost 5 bases and the J gene lost 3 bases, with 10 bases spanning the gap. The CDR3 has 14 residues. CDR1 is SGHVS and CDR2 is FQNEAQ in the germline V gene. Here the CDR3 DNA reads TGTGCCAGCAGCATCCGACAGGACACCGGGGAGCTGTTTTTT. It codes for CASSIRQDTGELFF.